This T cell receptor (beta chain) stems from a study of cytotoxic CD8 clonotypes in ibrutinib-treated CLL listed by TCRdb under 2021. With regard to the full study: The cohort included more than 14 treatment-naive and about a dozen relapsed/refractory patients; 17 to 18 were IGHV unmutated. Partial responses were observed in 24 patients and complete responses in 2; after a median follow-up of around 68 months, remission was maintained in about 15 patients and progression was observed in around twelve. The response samples were drawn at a median of roughly eleven months into treatment, with a range of roughly 6 to 36 months. An average of 255,043 productive templates and some 100,000 productive rearrangements was obtained per sample. Longitudinal samples were available for about 30% of the roughly 86 trial participants. Cryopreserved peripheral blood mononuclear cells were collected before treatment, at response, and at either disease progression or sustained remission. Every remission and progressive disease sample was obtained while ibrutinib was still being received by the patients.

This clone was seen a few times. Which antigen it targets is not known. No much larger clone is present one base from it, and per-base qualities are unavailable. The goal of deep resolution MiSeq sequencing was a depth between 1 in 1 million and 1 in 200,000 T cells, and coverage averaged 10x per clonotype. The immunoSEQ hsTCRB Kit was used to generate the TCR beta libraries. For the original study's pipeline: ImmunoSEQ Data Assistant and ImmunoSEQ Analyzer were used for data analysis, and V, D and J genes were assigned according to IMGT definitions. Clonality, with values ranging from 0 to 1, was calculated as one minus the normalized Shannon entropy of productive rearrangement frequencies. Only overrepresented clonotypes making up at least 0.05% of the repertoire of each patient were included in the public clonotype analysis. Repertoires from about a dozen age-matched healthy donors in immuneACCESS were used as clonality controls. Entries here come from immuneACCESS through TCRdb and include only in-frame sequences with V and J called. Some clones fail to appear in such tables; in the studies checked, an unresolved V gene covers under half of the shortfall, and the cause of the remainder is unknown. The DNA was the basis for D and trimming; V, J and clone size are from that table. The sample data list about 140,000 clones, and around three quarters of these were observed just once. The ten biggest clones cover approximately 28% of the sample.

This specimen's time point label, per the study, means: more than 10 months on ibrutinib. For TCR beta library preparation, about 1.8 micrograms of genomic DNA were isolated from cryopreserved PBMCs. Longitudinal blood samples from CLL patients on ibrutinib monotherapy underwent high-throughput TCR beta sequencing. The patients took part in an open-label, single-center phase 2 trial of ibrutinib monotherapy. The junction carries 10 bases between V and J, which are trimmed by 3 bases and 2 bases respectively. The germline V gene yields SGHTA for CDR1 and FQGNSA for CDR2. The CDR3 sequence holds 14 residues, the cysteine and phenylalanine included. The entry retains the CDR3 DNA only, 42 bases that are in frame from base 1. What the research found in general, with its limitations: Clonality rose at ibrutinib response, remained stable during sustained remission, and dropped back toward baseline at progression. Public clonotypes were found to be uncommon and were observed to contract or remain stable during treatment; the increase in clonality was shown to reflect expansion of private clonotypes at ibrutinib response. Sampling times were not matched between patients in sustained remission and patients whose disease was progressing, and lymph node repertoires were not examined. Baseline clonality exceeded that of age-matched healthy donors and correlated strongly with circulating CD8+ T-cell counts.

Recombination connected TRBV7-2 to TRBJ2-5; the D gene cannot be named for sure. Sequenced material: PBMCs, taken after 12 months of ibrutinib treatment. This TCR came from a human donor with chronic lymphocytic leukemia. The CDR3 reads CASSFARTQETQYF. The nucleotide sequence reads as follows: TGTGCCAGCAGCTTTGCTCGTACACAAGAGACCCAGTACTTC.